This T cell receptor (beta chain) emerged from a study of identical twins. Germline V gene lookup returns CDR1 SGHNT and CDR2 YENEEA. V lost 3 bases to trimming and J lost 4 bases; unmatched junction nucleotides: 2. The CDR3 length is 15 residues. Study results and limitations: In cord blood, abundant beta clonotypes had fewer insertions; memory showed no trend. The study found excess low generation probability among twin-shared out-of-frame alpha sequences.

A universal primer site was incorporated via template switching, and the cDNA contained unique molecular identifiers. TCRdb fed the 5' RACE reads into MiXCR, producing one record per CDR3 protein. The table records 500,000 to 700,000 distinct CDR3 sequences, about 7% of them present only once. This clonotype has just a few counts. Its antigen is undetermined. These same records also appear under a second study, on yellow fever vaccine responses in identical twins.

Source material: PBMCs. The V gene is TRBV11-3, the J gene TRBJ2-2; TRBD2 matches 10 bases. This TCR was recovered from a woman aged 18-35 years in good health. The CDR3 nucleotides read TGTGCCAGCAGCTTCCGGACTAGCGGCACCGGGGAGCTGTTTTTT. It codes for CASSFRTSGTGELFF.